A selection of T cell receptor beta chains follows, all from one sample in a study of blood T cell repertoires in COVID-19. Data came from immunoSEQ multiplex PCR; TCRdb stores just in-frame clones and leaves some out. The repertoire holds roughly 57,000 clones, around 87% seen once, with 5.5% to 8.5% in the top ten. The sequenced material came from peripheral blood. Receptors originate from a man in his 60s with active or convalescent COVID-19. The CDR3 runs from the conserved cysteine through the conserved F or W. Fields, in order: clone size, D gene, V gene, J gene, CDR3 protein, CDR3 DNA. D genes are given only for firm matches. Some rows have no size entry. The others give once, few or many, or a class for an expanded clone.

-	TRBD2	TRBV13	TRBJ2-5	CASSSRFRGGAQETQYF	TGTGCCAGCAGCTCTAGGTTTCGCGGGGGGGCTCAAGAGACCCAGTACTTC
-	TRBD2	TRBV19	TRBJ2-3	CASFCSGLQARDTQYF	TGTGCCAGTTTCTGCTCGGGACTACAGGCAAGAGATACGCAGTATTTT
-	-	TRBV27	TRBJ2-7	CASSRLGQVTYEQYF	TGTGCCAGCAGCCGTCTGGGGCAGGTGACCTACGAGCAGTACTTC
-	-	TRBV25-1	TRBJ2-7	CASTLDGIHYEQYF	TGTGCCAGCACCTTGGACGGGATCCACTACGAGCAGTACTTC
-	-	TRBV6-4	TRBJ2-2	CASSRSGTGNTGELFF	TGTGCCAGCAGTCGAAGCGGGACAGGGAACACCGGGGAGCTGTTTTTT
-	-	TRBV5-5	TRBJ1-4	CASAGGIATNEKLFF	TGTGCCAGCGCCGGGGGTATTGCAACTAATGAAAAACTGTTTTTT
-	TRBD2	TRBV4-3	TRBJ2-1	CASSKLAGVGSYNEQFF	TGCGCCAGCAGCAAACTAGCGGGGGTTGGCTCCTACAATGAGCAGTTCTTC
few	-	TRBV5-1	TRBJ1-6	CASSWVQGNGRSSYNSPLHF	TGCGCCAGCAGCTGGGTACAGGGAAATGGACGAAGCTCCTATAATTCACCCCTCCACTTT
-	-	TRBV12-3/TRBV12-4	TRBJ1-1	CASSLMVGEAFF	TGTGCCAGCAGTTTAATGGTCGGTGAAGCTTTCTTT
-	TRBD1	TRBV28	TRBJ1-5	CASSYTGGGQPQHF	TGTGCCAGCAGTTACACAGGGGGTGGTCAGCCCCAGCATTTT
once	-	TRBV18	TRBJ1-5	CASSPPGLGIGQPQHF	TGTGCCAGCTCACCACCGGGTCTAGGAATCGGTCAGCCCCAGCATTTT
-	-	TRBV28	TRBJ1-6	CASSPTGPLHF	TGTGCCAGCAGCCCCACGGGGCCCCTCCACTTT
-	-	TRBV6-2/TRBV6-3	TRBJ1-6	CASSPWRVGSPLHF	TGTGCCAGCAGTCCCTGGAGGGTGGGTTCACCCCTCCACTTT
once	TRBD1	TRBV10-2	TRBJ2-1	CASSETGGGEQFF	TGCGCCAGCAGTGAGACAGGGGGCGGTGAGCAGTTCTTC
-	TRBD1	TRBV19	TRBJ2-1	CATTQGDEQFF	TGTGCCACCACCCAGGGGGATGAGCAGTTCTTC
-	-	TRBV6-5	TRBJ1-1	CASIMERVAFF	TGTGCCAGCATCATGGAGAGGGTTGCTTTCTTT
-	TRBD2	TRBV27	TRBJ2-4	CASSSTQAGESKNIQYF	TGTGCCAGCAGTTCCACCCAAGCGGGGGAATCCAAAAACATTCAGTACTTC
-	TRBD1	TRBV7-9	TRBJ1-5	CASSPWTGGRSQPQHF	TGTGCCAGCAGCCCATGGACAGGGGGCAGGAGTCAGCCCCAGCATTTT
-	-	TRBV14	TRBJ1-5	CASSPRDNQHF	TGTGCCAGCAGCCCCCGGGACAACCAGCATTTT
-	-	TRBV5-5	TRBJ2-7	CASSLGRGLYEQYF	TGTGCCAGCAGCTTGGGGAGGGGGCTTTACGAGCAGTACTTC
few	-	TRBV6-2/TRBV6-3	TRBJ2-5	CASSSGVLGQETQYF	TGTGCCAGCAGTTCAGGGGTGCTAGGGCAAGAGACCCAGTACTTC
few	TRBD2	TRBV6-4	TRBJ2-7	CASSTERDSYEQYF	TGTGCCAGCAGCACCGAGCGGGACTCCTACGAGCAGTACTTC
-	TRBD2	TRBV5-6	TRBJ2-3	CASSLRTSGRMDTQYF	TGTGCCAGCAGCTTAAGGACTAGCGGGAGGATGGATACGCAGTATTTT